Below, 19 T cell receptor beta chains from the same sample are listed, as sequenced in a study of blood T cell repertoires in COVID-19. Assay used: immunoSEQ multiplex PCR; TCRdb lists only in-frame clones, some missing. The profile shows about 130,000 clones, 75% to 90% of them singletons. Sequencing was performed on peripheral blood. These TCRs come from a human donor in a cohort sampled during active COVID-19.

The count of this clone is one. V and J are TRBV7-2 and TRBJ1-2; perhaps TRBD1 as D (5 bases). This CDR3 spans 15 amino acids. Germline CDR1 SGHTA, CDR2 FQGNSA. Trimming took off 1 base at V and 4 bases at J, with 13 bases between the two ends. CDR3 protein: CASSLGGGNPYGYTF. CDR3 bases: TGTGCCAGCAGCTTAGGTGGGGGGAATCCCTATGGCTACACCTTC.

The gene calls are TRBV19 and TRBJ2-5, with D tentatively TRBD1 (5 bases). Germline loops: CDR1 LNHDA, CDR2 SQIVND (reference sequence). The V gene lost 1 base and the J gene lost 4 bases, with 10 bases spanning the gap. The CDR3 is 14 residues long. CDR3 region: CASSIGGQGETQYF. CDR3 in DNA: TGTGCCAGTAGTATAGGTGGCCAGGGAGAGACCCAGTACTTC. The full variable domain, with the rest looked up from reference TRBV19 and TRBJ2-5, is DGGITQSPKYLFRKEGQNVTLSCEQNLNHDAMYWYRQDPGQGLRLIYYSQIVNDFQKGDIAEGYSVSREKKESFPLTVTSAQKNPTAFYLCASSIGGQGETQYFGPGTRLLVL.

As regards this clone: The sample contains more than one DNA sequence encoding this CDR3. As DNA, the CDR3 is TGTGCCAGTAGTACAGGACTAGCGGGGGGGCGTACAGATACGCAGTATTTT. Encoded protein: CASSTGLAGGRTDTQYF. The chain links TRBV19 to TRBJ2-3, with TRBD2 identical over 15 bases. The CDR3 is 17 amino acids. In germline, CDR1 is LNHDA, CDR2 SQIVND (reference sequence). The ends lost 4 bases at V and 3 bases at J; junction bases unmatched: 5.

This sequence joins TRBV7-2 and TRBJ2-3, with a tentative D call TRBD2 (6 bases). V was cut by 5 bases and J by 0 bases, with 9 bases left in between. Germline V gene sequence: CDR1 SGHTA, CDR2 FQGNSA. The length of the CDR3 is 14 residues. In nucleotides, the CDR3 is TGTGCCAGCAGCACCGGGACTAGCACAGATACGCAGTATTTT. Translating it yields CASSTGTSTDTQYF.

V is TRBV6-5 and J is TRBJ1-4, with 8 bases that match TRBD1. The CDR3 totals 14 residues. The V and J ends lost 9 bases and 8 bases, in that order; junction bases with no gene match: 11. Germline V gives CDR1 MNHEY, CDR2 SVGAGI. The CDR3 DNA is TGTGCCAGTGCTTTGGACAGGGTAGTGGAAAAACTGTTTTTT. It codes for CASALDRVVEKLFF.

The V gene is TRBV4-1, the J gene TRBJ2-7; 8 bases agree with TRBD2. Germline V gives CDR1 MGHRA, CDR2 YSYEKL. V dropped 0 bases and J dropped 1; count of bases not matched to a gene: 5. There are 16 residues in the CDR3. CDR3 nucleotide sequence: TGCGCCAGCAGCCAAGATTCGACTAGCGCGTCCTACGAGCAGTACGTC. It codes for CASSQDSTSASYEQYV.

The rearrangement uses TRBV5-1 and TRBJ1-4; the match to TRBD1 covers 7 bases. CDR1 is SGHRS, CDR2 YFSETQ, per germline. The CDR3 consists of 13 residues. V trimming: 4 bases; J trimming: 8 bases; junction bases outside the gene matches: 5. In DNA, the CDR3 is TGCGCCAGCAGCCGGGACAGCGCCGAAAAACTGTTTTTT. Its translation: CASSRDSAEKLFF.

This chain joins TRBV5-4 and TRBJ2-7; maybe TRBD1 (5 bases). The germline V and J ends were trimmed by 1 base and 3 bases, with 8 bases remaining between them. CDR3 length equals 13 residues. The V gene's germline CDR1 is SGHNT and CDR2 YYREEE (reference sequence). CDR3 residues: CASSLSRDYEQYF. As DNA, the CDR3 is TGTGCCAGCAGCTTGTCCAGGGACTACGAGCAGTACTTC.

The chain is built from TRBV7-9 and TRBJ1-2; D is unresolved. The V and J ends lost 7 bases and 2 bases respectively, with 14 bases between them. CDR3 length: 14 amino acids. The germline V gene has CDR1 SEHNR and CDR2 FQNEAQ (reference sequence). CDR3 sequence reads: CASIPTDLNYGYTF. In DNA form, the CDR3 reads TGTGCCAGCATCCCCACAGACCTCAACTATGGCTACACCTTC.

In this sample, this clone turned up once. The chain has TRBV20-1 and TRBJ2-7; TRBD1 might be the D (6 bases). CDR1 and CDR2 from the germline V gene are DFQATT and SNEGSKA (reference sequence). V was trimmed by 3 bases and J by 8 bases, leaving 11 bases between them. CDR3 length equals 11 residues. The DNA of the CDR3 is TGCAGTGCTAGTACAGGGTCACAGCAGTACTTC. As protein: CSASTGSQQYF.

This sequence joins TRBV18 and TRBJ2-6; TRBD2 matches at 7 bases. Germline CDR1 KGHSH, CDR2 LQKENI. CDR3 size: 15 residues. V was clipped by 6 bases and J by 1 base; unmatched bases: 3. The CDR3 is CASSPGGSGANVLTF. The DNA for the CDR3 is TGTGCCAGCTCCCCCGGGGGGTCTGGGGCCAACGTCCTGACTTTC.

The chain joins TRBV28 to TRBJ1-2, with D uncertain. The V end lost 5 bases, the J end lost 5 bases, and 18 bases lay between the germline ends. Per the germline V gene, CDR1 is MDHEN and CDR2 is SYDVKM. The CDR3 is 15 amino acids. The CDR3 spells CASSRILDSLYGYTF. CDR3 DNA sequence: TGTGCCAGCAGTCGGATCCTAGACTCATTATATGGCTACACCTTC.

In the case of this clone: Distinct nucleotide sequences in the sample also encode this CDR3. This chain connects TRBV9 to TRBJ2-1; 13 positions match TRBD2. The V segment lost 0 bases and the J segment 6 bases; nucleotides outside the gene matches: 0. Germline lookup yields CDR1 SGDLS and CDR2 YYNGEE. The CDR3 runs to 15 residues. The CDR3: CASSVGTSGGNEQFF. The DNA of the CDR3 is TGTGCCAGCAGCGTAGGGACTAGCGGGGGCAATGAGCAGTTCTTC.

This clone appeared a few times. The chain combines TRBV5-1 with TRBJ2-3, with D unresolved. Germline V gives CDR1 SGHRS, CDR2 YFSETQ. This CDR3 region has 12 residues. V shed 0 bases and J shed 6 bases, with 5 bases lying between them. CDR3 in DNA: TGCGCCAGCAGCTTGGCCGGGGATACGCAGTATTTT. Its protein is CASSLAGDTQYF.

The chain has TRBV5-1 and TRBJ2-1; the match to TRBD1 covers 8 bases. Germline V gives CDR1 SGHRS, CDR2 YFSETQ. CDR3 length: 15 amino acids. V was clipped by 1 base and J by 6 bases; unmatched bases: 6. The CDR3: CASSLQTGVPNEQFF. CDR3 DNA sequence: TGCGCCAGCAGCTTGCAGACAGGGGTTCCCAATGAGCAGTTCTTC.

The chain joins TRBV9 to TRBJ1-2; 11 nucleotides match TRBD1. Germline CDR1 and CDR2: SGDLS and YYNGEE. V lost 3 bases, J lost 8 bases, and 6 bases stayed unmatched. The CDR3 is 14 amino acids. The CDR3 bases are TGTGCCAGCAGCGCGGACAGGGGGCTTTGGGGCTACACCTTC. Its protein is CASSADRGLWGYTF.

This clone was recorded once. The V gene is TRBV6-5, the J gene TRBJ2-7; D not resolved. Germline values: CDR1 MNHEY, CDR2 SVGAGI. V was cut by 4 bases and J by 3 bases, with 13 bases left in between. The CDR3 extends over 14 amino acids. CDR3 residues: CASSSWSGSYEQYV. DNA of the CDR3: TGTGCCAGCAGTTCTTGGTCGGGTAGCTACGAGCAGTACGTC.

The chain employs TRBV7-2 and TRBJ2-3; 7 bases line up with TRBD1. CDR1 is SGHTA, CDR2 FQGNSA, per germline. After removal of 2 bases from V and 1 base from J, the junction contained 3 bases not matched to a gene. The CDR3 consists of 15 residues. CDR3 amino acids: CASSLTGAGTDTQYF. In DNA, the CDR3 is TGTGCCAGCAGCTTAACAGGGGCAGGCACAGATACGCAGTATTTT. Full variable domain (outside the CDR3, taken from reference TRBV7-2 and TRBJ2-3): GAGVSQSPSNKVTEKGKDVELRCDPISGHTALYWYRQSLGQGLEFLIYFQGNSAPDKSGLPSDRFSAERTGGSVSTLTIQRTQQEDSAVYLCASSLTGAGTDTQYFGPGTRLTVL.

The genes are TRBV7-6 and TRBJ2-5; TRBD1 matches at 8 bases. CDR1 is SGHVS, CDR2 FNYEAQ, per germline. The CDR3 is 16 amino acids. V shed 0 bases and J 2 bases; nucleotides not matched to a gene: 5. The CDR3 coding sequence is TGTGCCAGCAGCTTAGCGGACAGGGCTCTACAAGAGACCCAGTACTTC. Amino acid sequence: CASSLADRALQETQYF.